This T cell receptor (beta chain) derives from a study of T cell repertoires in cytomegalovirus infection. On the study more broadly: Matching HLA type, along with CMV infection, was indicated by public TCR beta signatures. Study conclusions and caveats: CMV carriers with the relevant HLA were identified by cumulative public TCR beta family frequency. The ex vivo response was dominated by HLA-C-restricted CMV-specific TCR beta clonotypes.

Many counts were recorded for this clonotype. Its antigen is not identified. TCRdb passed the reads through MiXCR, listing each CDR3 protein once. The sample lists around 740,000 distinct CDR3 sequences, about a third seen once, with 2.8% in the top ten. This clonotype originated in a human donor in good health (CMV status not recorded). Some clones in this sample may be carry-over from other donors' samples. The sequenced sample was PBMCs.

CDR3 in amino acids: CASSPGRGLNTEAFF. CDR3 nucleotide sequence: TGTGCCAGCAGCCCCGGACGGGGGCTGAACACTGAAGCTTTCTTT. The gene calls are TRBV7-2 and TRBJ1-1, with a weak D call TRBD1 (6 bases). Germline-derived CDR1 and CDR2 are SGHTA and FQGNSA. There are 15 residues in the CDR3. V was pared by 5 bases and J by 0 bases, with 13 bases between.